This T cell receptor (beta chain) stems from a study of T cell changes during pregnancy in multiple sclerosis. This clone has just one count. Assay used: immunoSEQ multiplex PCR; TCRdb lists only in-frame clones, some missing. This sample has 100,000 or so clones, with about 93% found just once. The CDR3 spans 16 residues. Trimming removed 4 bases at V and 0 bases at J, with 13 bases between. From germline, CDR1 is MNHNS and CDR2 SASEGT. This specimen was peripheral blood, taken after pregnancy. This chain uses TRBV6-1 with TRBJ1-3, with D tentatively TRBD1 (5 bases). The clonotype originates from a female donor with multiple sclerosis, enrolled in a pregnancy study. CDR3 in amino acids: CASSANHGGSGNTIYF. The CDR3 nucleotides read TGTGCCAGCAGTGCAAACCACGGGGGCTCTGGAAACACCATATATTTT.